One sample yielded the 28 T cell receptor beta chains listed below, sequenced in a study of cytomegalovirus exposure and HLA in healthy donors (dated by TCRdb to 2016 to 2017). Library preparation used the immunoSEQ multiplex PCR assay. As stored in TCRdb, this immuneACCESS dataset retains in-frame rearrangements with V and J assigned. A fraction of the clones does not appear; measured against another copy, unresolved V genes explain less than half of the discrepancy, and the remainder lacks a known reason. This sample has more than 55,000 clones in its table, and 94% of those were observed once. 0.63% of the sample comes from the top ten. The sequencing input was PBMCs. All receptors come from a woman aged 18-29 years in good health and CMV-seronegative.

The J gene is TRBJ2-3, the V gene TRBV7-8, with 8 bases lining up with TRBD2. The CDR3 contains 17 residues. V shed 5 bases and J 2 bases; nucleotides not matched to a gene: 12. Germline CDR1 and CDR2: SGHVS and FQNEAQ. The CDR3 DNA reads as TGTGCCAGCAGCGCCTTTCCCGAAGCGGGGGACACAGATACGCAGTATTTT. As protein: CASSAFPEAGDTDTQYF.

This chain joins TRBV29-1 and TRBJ2-1; 7 bases fit TRBD1. The germline V gene encodes CDR1 SQVTM and CDR2 ANQGSEA. The J segment lost 0 bases and the V segment lost 5 bases, leaving 1 base of the junction unmatched. The CDR3 loop spans 13 amino acids. For the CDR3, the DNA is TGCAGCGTTACAGGGGCCTCCTACAATGAGCAGTTCTTC. Amino acids: CSVTGASYNEQFF.

The J gene is TRBJ1-2, the V gene TRBV11-2, with 8 nucleotides matching TRBD1. With V trimmed by 4 bases and J by 0 bases, 10 bases remained unmatched. CDR1 and CDR2 (germline): SGHAT, FQNNGV. The CDR3 spans 17 residues. The CDR3 sequence: CASSSFRTGKSNYGYTF. CDR3 nucleotides: TGTGCCAGCAGCTCCTTTCGGACAGGGAAGTCTAACTATGGCTACACCTTC.

The V gene is TRBV10-3, the J gene TRBJ1-1; no reliable D call. The germline V gene encodes CDR1 ENHRY and CDR2 SYGVKD. The CDR3 runs 14 residues. The V end lost 0 bases, the J end lost 0 bases, and 5 bases lay between the germline ends. The CDR3 protein is CAISESSMNTEAFF. Here the CDR3 DNA reads TGTGCCATCAGTGAGTCGAGCATGAACACTGAAGCTTTCTTT.

The rearrangement links TRBV7-9 to TRBJ2-1, with a weak D call TRBD1 (6 bases). V was trimmed by 5 bases and J by 2 bases, leaving 10 bases between them. CDR1 is SEHNR and CDR2 is FQNEAQ in the germline V gene (reference sequence). The CDR3 totals 14 residues. Here the CDR3 reads CASSPWTAYNEQFF. The DNA of the CDR3 is TGTGCCAGCAGCCCCTGGACAGCCTACAATGAGCAGTTCTTC.

This rearrangement joins TRBV6-1 to TRBJ2-3, with 7 bases matching TRBD2. The CDR3 has 15 amino acids. Germline V gene sequence: CDR1 MNHNS, CDR2 SASEGT. The junction had 7 bases not matched to a gene; V was cut back by 7 bases and J by 0 bases. The CDR3 region is CASIRGDGSTDTQYF. DNA of the CDR3: TGTGCCAGCATCCGGGGGGACGGTAGCACAGATACGCAGTATTTT.

The rearrangement joins TRBV27 to TRBJ2-3; 9 nucleotides line up with TRBD1. The germline V gene has CDR1 MNHEY and CDR2 SMNVEV (reference sequence). Unmatched junction bases numbered 9, after V lost 8 bases and J lost 3 bases. This CDR3 has 15 residues. Written as DNA, the CDR3 is TGTGCCAGCTCTTTCCGGGACAGGGTAACAGATACGCAGTATTTT. Its translation: CASSFRDRVTDTQYF.

The genes are TRBV30 and TRBJ1-2; 7 bases agree with TRBD1. The length of the CDR3 is 13 residues. V lost 2 bases, J lost 5 bases, and 5 bases stayed unmatched. CDR1 GTSNPN and CDR2 SVGIG come from the germline V gene (reference sequence). The CDR3 loop is CAWSLTGPYGYTF. The CDR3 DNA reads TGTGCCTGGAGTCTGACAGGGCCTTATGGCTACACCTTC.

This chain uses TRBV5-4 with TRBJ1-3, with 11 bases fitting TRBD1. This CDR3 comprises 14 residues. CDR1 and CDR2 from the germline V gene are SGHNT and YYREEE (reference sequence). Trimming took 3 bases from V and 8 from J; bases not matched to a gene: 4. CDR3 sequence reads: CASSWMGQGDTIYF. The CDR3 DNA follows: TGTGCCAGCAGCTGGATGGGACAGGGGGACACCATATATTTT. Variable domain in full (rest from reference TRBV5-4 and TRBJ1-3): ETGVTQSPTHLIKTRGQQVTLRCSSQSGHNTVSWYQQALGQGPQFIFQYYREEENGRGNFPPRFSGLQFPNYSSELNVNALELDDSALYLCASSWMGQGDTIYFGEGSWLTVV.

This sequence joins TRBV7-6 and TRBJ1-4; D perhaps matches TRBD1 (6 bases). V was cut by 5 bases and J by 8 bases, with 21 bases left in between. This CDR3 contains 16 residues. CDR1 and CDR2 from the germline V gene are SGHVS and FNYEAQ. CDR3 DNA: TGTGCCAGCAGCGGGGCGACAGGCGGAAAAGGGGAAAAACTGTTTTTT. Protein: CASSGATGGKGEKLFF.

The V call is TRBV7-8, the J call TRBJ1-5; a possible D gene is TRBD1 (5 bases). V lost 5 bases and J 1 base, leaving 12 bases between the germline ends. The V gene's germline CDR1 is SGHVS and CDR2 FQNEAQ. The CDR3 is made up of 15 amino acids. In DNA, the CDR3 is TGTGCCAGCAGCCGCTCCGGGGGGAGCAATCAGCCCCAGCATTTT. The encoded protein is CASSRSGGSNQPQHF.

The chain carries TRBV7-8 and TRBJ2-7, with a weak D call TRBD1 (5 bases). The length of the CDR3 is 16 residues. CDR1 and CDR2 from the germline V gene are SGHVS and FQNEAQ. Trimming cost V 0 bases and J 6 bases, with 18 bases left between them. CDR3 sequence: CASSLARLQGRREQYF. In nucleotides, the CDR3 is TGTGCCAGCAGCTTAGCCCGACTCCAGGGCCGGCGCGAGCAGTACTTC.

The rearrangement links TRBV30 to TRBJ1-1; D unclear. Trimming removed 0 bases from V and 8 bases from J, with 10 bases in between. Germline V CDR1 and CDR2: GTSNPN, SVGIG (reference sequence). The CDR3 extends over 12 amino acids. The CDR3 nucleotides are TGTGCCTGGAGTGTTAGCCCGGTAGAAGCTTTCTTT. Its translation: CAWSVSPVEAFF.

The V call is TRBV25-1, the J call TRBJ2-7; tentative D call: TRBD1 (5 bases). The CDR3 runs 18 residues. The germline CDR1 and CDR2 sequences are MGHDK and SYGVNS. V was shortened by 0 bases and J by 6 bases, with 24 bases between the two germline ends. In DNA, the CDR3 is TGTGCCAGCAGTGAATATTCGTCTTACAGGTCGGTTGCCTCCGAGCAGTACTTC. Translating gives CASSEYSSYRSVASEQYF.

The chain carries TRBV10-3 and TRBJ2-7; 8 bases are a match to TRBD1. CDR1 and CDR2 (germline): ENHRY, SYGVKD. V shed 6 bases and J 4 bases; nucleotides not matched to a gene: 5. This CDR3 comprises 13 residues. For the CDR3, the DNA is TGTGCCATCAGAGACAGGGGATCGTACGAGCAGTACTTC. Translated: CAIRDRGSYEQYF.

The V gene is TRBV2, the J gene TRBJ1-4; TRBD1 might be the D (6 bases). Germline V CDR1 and CDR2: SNHLY, FYNNEI. V lost 0 bases, J lost 5 bases, and 19 bases lay in between. CDR3 length equals 18 residues. CDR3 sequence (DNA): TGTGCCAGCAGTGAAGCGTCTTCGGTATATAGGGGGAATGAAAAACTGTTTTTT. It translates to CASSEASSVYRGNEKLFF.

The chain is built from TRBV27 and TRBJ2-7; 10 positions match TRBD1. This CDR3 is built from 14 residues. Germline assignment: CDR1 MNHEY and CDR2 SMNVEV (reference sequence). With V trimmed by 2 bases and J by 3 bases, 1 base remained unmatched. The DNA for the CDR3 is TGTGCCAGCAGTTTAAGGGACAGGGGCTACGAGCAGTACTTC. Encoded protein: CASSLRDRGYEQYF.

This chain links TRBV19 with TRBJ2-3; 8 bases line up with TRBD2. Germline CDR1 and CDR2: LNHDA and SQIVND (reference sequence). The J segment lost 7 bases and the V segment lost 6 bases, leaving 9 bases of the junction unmatched. CDR3 size: 14 residues. CDR3 loop: CASSLAGPPYTQYF. DNA of the CDR3: TGTGCCAGTAGCTTAGCGGGGCCTCCTTATACGCAGTATTTT.

V and J are TRBV19 and TRBJ2-6; 11 nucleotides agree with TRBD1. The V gene end was trimmed by 9 bases and the J gene end by 0 bases; junction bases not matched to a gene: 7. The CDR3 length is 17 residues. The germline gives CDR1 LNHDA, CDR2 SQIVND (reference sequence). The CDR3 sequence: CASWGTGGLSGANVLTF. For the CDR3, the DNA is TGTGCCAGCTGGGGGACAGGGGGACTCTCTGGGGCCAACGTCCTGACTTTC. The full variable domain, in which reference TRBV19 and TRBJ2-6 provide the parts outside the CDR3, is DGGITQSPKYLFRKEGQNVTLSCEQNLNHDAMYWYRQDPGQGLRLIYYSQIVNDFQKGDIAEGYSVSREKKESFPLTVTSAQKNPTAFYLCASWGTGGLSGANVLTFGAGSRLTVL.

This rearrangement joins TRBV30 to TRBJ1-1; TRBD1 agrees at 10 bases. Germline V gives CDR1 GTSNPN, CDR2 SVGIG (reference sequence). With 4 bases clipped from V and 8 bases from J, the junction kept 7 bases outside the gene matches. This CDR3 spans 13 amino acids. This CDR3 reads CAWISTGGGEAFF. The CDR3 coding sequence is TGTGCCTGGATCTCGACAGGGGGCGGAGAAGCTTTCTTT.

The rearrangement links TRBV7-8 to TRBJ2-7; D possibly corresponds to TRBD2 (5 bases). Germline V gene sequence: CDR1 SGHVS, CDR2 FQNEAQ. The CDR3 is 14 amino acids. Between the trimmed V and J ends, which lost 6 bases and 2 bases, there was a span of 14 bases. The CDR3 bases are TGTGCCAGCAGTCGTAGCGAGTCGACCTACGAGCAGTACTTC. This gives the protein CASSRSESTYEQYF.

The CDR3 sequence: CASSASLTYEQYF. The CDR3 DNA reads TGTGCCAGCAGCGCTAGCCTCACCTACGAGCAGTACTTC. The rearrangement joins TRBV9 to TRBJ2-7, with D perhaps TRBD2 (5 bases). The CDR3 extends over 13 amino acids. Per germline, CDR1 SGDLS and CDR2 YYNGEE. Trimming left V 3 bases short and J 2 bases short, with 9 bases between. Full variable domain (missing parts from reference TRBV9 and TRBJ2-7): DSGVTQTPKHLITATGQRVTLRCSPRSGDLSVYWYQQSLDQGLQFLIQYYNGEERAKGNILERFSAQQFPDLHSELNLSSLELGDSALYFCASSASLTYEQYFGPGTRLTVT.

This clone has a single count. The chain joins TRBV7-3 to TRBJ2-5; D ambiguous. The CDR3 runs to 15 residues. Germline CDR1 reads SGHTA; CDR2 reads FQGTGA. V lost 0 bases, J lost 0 bases, and 8 bases lay in between. CDR3 nucleotides: TGTGCCAGCAGCTTAACGGGCCAGGACCAAGAGACCCAGTACTTC. It encodes CASSLTGQDQETQYF.

This chain joins TRBV7-2 and TRBJ1-3; TRBD1 aligns across 7 bases. Germline-derived CDR1 and CDR2 are SGHTA and FQGNSA. The CDR3 contains 15 residues. Losses at the gene ends were 5 bases for V and 2 bases for J; bases not matched to a gene: 6. The CDR3 coding sequence is TGTGCCAGCAGCCAACAGGGGAACGCTGGAAACACCATATATTTT. Its protein is CASSQQGNAGNTIYF.

J is TRBJ1-6 and V is TRBV6-6, with D perhaps matching TRBD1 (5 bases). The CDR3 is 14 amino acids. Germline V lookup: CDR1 MNHNY, CDR2 SVGAGI (reference sequence). Between the trimmed V and J ends, which lost 0 bases and 7 bases, there was a span of 7 bases. CDR3 DNA: TGTGCCAGCAGTTACTCAAACAGGAATTCACCCCTCCACTTT. Translating gives CASSYSNRNSPLHF.

CDR3 bases: TGTGCCAGCAGCTTTGGGGACAGGGGGTTTCTGGAGACTAATGAAAAACTGTTTTTT. As protein: CASSFGDRGFLETNEKLFF. The V and J genes are TRBV5-5 and TRBJ1-4; 11 bases fit TRBD1. The V gene end was trimmed by 2 bases and the J gene end by 2 bases; junction bases not matched to a gene: 11. The V gene's germline CDR1 is SGHKS and CDR2 YYEKEE (reference sequence). The CDR3 is 19 residues long.

This chain links TRBV30 with TRBJ2-2, with D possibly matching TRBD1 (5 bases). Germline lookup yields CDR1 GTSNPN and CDR2 SVGIG (reference sequence). V lost 3 bases to trimming and J lost 0 bases, with 5 bases between them. This CDR3 comprises 13 residues. The CDR3 loop is CAWRGPNTGELFF. The CDR3 DNA follows: TGTGCCTGGAGGGGGCCGAACACCGGGGAGCTGTTTTTT.

The chain employs TRBV28 and TRBJ1-1; D is unclear. The CDR3 covers 11 residues. The V end lost 3 bases, the J end lost 8 bases, and 7 bases lay between the germline ends. Germline V gene data show CDR1 as MDHEN and CDR2 as SYDVKM. DNA for the CDR3: TGTGCCAGCAGTTTCCGTCGGGAAGCTTTCTTT. Its protein is CASSFRREAFF.